The 26 T cell receptor beta chains reported below all come from one sample, sequenced in a study of T cell responses to AZD1222 COVID-19 vaccine. Libraries were prepared by immunoSEQ multiplex PCR; TCRdb keeps only in-frame clonotypes and omits some of them. The sample contains under 200,000 clones, under 95% of which appear only once. The input for sequencing was peripheral blood, taken on day 0 of MenACWY control vaccination. These receptors were collected from an adult in good health.

The chain links TRBV30 to TRBJ2-3; D unresolved. V lost 4 bases and J 9 bases, leaving 23 bases between the germline ends. CDR1 GTSNPN and CDR2 SVGIG come from the germline V gene (reference sequence). The CDR3 sequence is 15 residues long. CDR3 sequence (DNA): TGTGCCTGGACCTTACCCTCTGGTCTGAGTCGCACGCAGTATTTT. Amino acids: CAWTLPSGLSRTQYF.

The chain recombines TRBV13 with TRBJ1-5; D unclear. From germline, CDR1 is PRHDT and CDR2 FYEKMQ (reference sequence). This CDR3 region has 12 residues. V was shortened by 0 bases and J by 6 bases, with 3 bases between the two germline ends. The DNA of the CDR3 is TGTGCCAGCAGCTTAGGGACTCAGCCCCAGCATTTT. Amino acid sequence: CASSLGTQPQHF.

Concerning this clone: The junction and the germline gene differ at one end; a read error may be behind it. This chain connects TRBV15 to TRBJ2-7; 9 nucleotides line up with TRBD1. The CDR3 has 14 amino acids. Per germline, CDR1 LNHNV and CDR2 YYDKDF (reference sequence). In DNA, the CDR3 is TGTGCCACCAGCAGTACAGGGGGCTCCGACGAGCAGTACTTC. Translating it yields CATSSTGGSDEQYF.

The chain links TRBV18 to TRBJ1-1, with a tentative D call TRBD1 (5 bases). This CDR3 has 21 amino acids. Germline CDR1 reads KGHSH; CDR2 reads LQKENI. Trimming removed 3 bases at V and 0 bases at J, with 29 bases between. The CDR3 sequence: CASSPLFPGTSHQGVNTEAFF. CDR3 coding DNA: TGTGCCAGCTCACCCTTATTTCCCGGGACGTCTCACCAAGGGGTGAACACTGAAGCTTTCTTT.

The chain has TRBV7-9 and TRBJ1-4; maybe TRBD1 (5 bases). Germline CDR1 and CDR2: SEHNR and FQNEAQ (reference sequence). The CDR3 extends over 16 amino acids. V lost 5 bases and J 4 bases, leaving 17 bases between the germline ends. The CDR3 DNA sequence: TGTGCCAGCAGCCCGGTGGCAGGGACTTTTAATGAAAAACTGTTTTTT. It encodes CASSPVAGTFNEKLFF.

The rearrangement links TRBV4-3 to TRBJ1-2, with 10 bases lining up with TRBD1. The CDR3 runs to 16 residues. The V gene's germline CDR1 is LGHNA and CDR2 YSLEER. V shed 1 base and J 3 bases; nucleotides not matched to a gene: 5. DNA for the CDR3: TGCGCCAGCAGCCAAGGACAGGGGGCTCTCGACTATGGCTACACCTTC. This sequence encodes CASSQGQGALDYGYTF.

The genes are TRBV25-1 and TRBJ2-5; tentative D call: TRBD1 (6 bases). Trimming removed 3 bases at V and 14 bases at J, with 13 bases between. The CDR3 has 11 amino acids. The V gene's germline CDR1 is MGHDK and CDR2 SYGVNS. The CDR3 sequence: CASSEDLGHYF. The CDR3 nucleotides are TGTGCCAGCAGTGAGGACTTGGGACACTACTTC.

The chain carries TRBV4-2 and TRBJ2-1; D unresolved. CDR3 length: 13 residues. Germline V gene data show CDR1 as LGHNA and CDR2 as YNFKEQ. The ends were cut back, 0 bases at V and 14 bases at J, with 14 bases in the middle. CDR3 DNA: TGTGCCAGCAGCCAAGATATGTGGACCTCGGAGTTCTTC. It translates to CASSQDMWTSEFF.

The chain links TRBV7-2 to TRBJ1-1; D is unresolved. Trimming left V 3 bases short and J 7 bases short, with 21 bases between. CDR3 length: 16 residues. Germline CDR1 SGHTA, CDR2 FQGNSA. Written as DNA, the CDR3 is TGTGCCAGCAGCTTGATGCTTTTGATCTTACATCGTGAAGCTTTCTTT. Translated: CASSLMLLILHREAFF.

The chain couples TRBV18 to TRBJ2-1; 9 bases map to TRBD2. The CDR3 has 16 residues. Per the germline V gene, CDR1 is KGHSH and CDR2 is LQKENI. V was clipped by 6 bases and J by 10 bases; unmatched bases: 16. CDR3 DNA sequence: TGTGCCAGCTCTGTCGCGGGAGGGCCCGGGGGAGAGGAGCAGTTCTTC. Protein sequence: CASSVAGGPGGEEQFF.

The chain carries TRBV9 and TRBJ1-6, with D unclear. CDR1 and CDR2 from the germline V gene are SGDLS and YYNGEE. This CDR3 has 14 amino acids. The V and J ends lost 2 bases and 3 bases respectively, with 6 bases between them. The CDR3 bases are TGTGCCAGCAGCGTCGGCAGCTATAATTCACCCCTCCACTTT. Protein product: CASSVGSYNSPLHF.

The V and J genes are TRBV18 and TRBJ1-6; TRBD1 matches at 9 bases. CDR1 is KGHSH and CDR2 is LQKENI in the germline V gene. With 6 bases clipped from V and 1 base from J, the junction kept 10 bases outside the gene matches. This CDR3 is 18 amino acids long. For the CDR3, the DNA is TGTGCCAGCTCCCCGACCGGGACAGGGAAATCCTATAATTCACCCCTCCACTTT. Encoded protein: CASSPTGTGKSYNSPLHF.

This clone was counted a single time. The V gene is TRBV5-8, the J gene TRBJ1-3, with D possibly matching TRBD1 (5 bases). This CDR3 is built from 14 residues. V dropped 4 bases and J dropped 2 bases, with 10 bases sitting between them. Germline-derived CDR1 and CDR2 are SGHTS and YDEGEE. The CDR3 is CASSRKGTGNTIYF. The CDR3 coding sequence is TGTGCCAGCAGCCGGAAGGGGACTGGAAACACCATATATTTT.

This chain uses TRBV9 with TRBJ1-1; D is unclear. The CDR3 is made up of 15 amino acids. V shed 0 bases and J shed 0 bases, with 9 bases lying between them. Germline CDR1 reads SGDLS; CDR2 reads YYNGEE. CDR3 bases: TGTGCCAGCAGCGTAGTTATAGAAGTGAACACTGAAGCTTTCTTT. Amino acids: CASSVVIEVNTEAFF.

This clone was detected once. The chain joins TRBV6-1 to TRBJ1-6; the D is unclear. Per germline, CDR1 MNHNS and CDR2 SASEGT. This CDR3 comprises 14 residues. The V gene lost 3 bases and the J gene lost 10 bases, with 13 bases spanning the gap. CDR3 DNA sequence: TGTGCCAGCAGTGAGGTATCAGGAAGATCACCCCTCCACTTT. Translated, it gives CASSEVSGRSPLHF.

This clone was counted a single time. The chain is built from TRBV4-3 and TRBJ1-2, with 10 bases matching TRBD1. From germline, CDR1 is LGHNA and CDR2 YSLEER. There are 18 residues in the CDR3. V was clipped by 3 bases and J by 6 bases; unmatched bases: 16. The CDR3: CASSQTPTPRTGGDGYTF. The CDR3 bases are TGCGCCAGCAGCCAGACTCCTACCCCCCGGACAGGGGGAGATGGCTACACCTTC.

The count of this clone is one. The chain is built from TRBV28 and TRBJ1-4, with 7 positions matching TRBD1. V lost 2 bases to trimming and J lost 7 bases; unmatched junction nucleotides: 7. The V gene's germline CDR1 is MDHEN and CDR2 SYDVKM. The CDR3 runs to 15 residues. In DNA form, the CDR3 reads TGTGCCAGCAGTTTACTAGGGGGCTTAAGTGAAAAACTGTTTTTT. Translated, it gives CASSLLGGLSEKLFF.

The chain employs TRBV5-1 and TRBJ2-1, with a tentative D call TRBD2 (6 bases). The germline V gene has CDR1 SGHRS and CDR2 YFSETQ. CDR3 length: 16 residues. V gave up 0 bases and J gave up 3 bases, with 13 bases separating them. In DNA form, the CDR3 reads TGCGCCAGCAGCTTGGTGGGGGGAGCAGGCTACAATGAGCAGTTCTTC. It translates to CASSLVGGAGYNEQFF.

The chain links TRBV5-1 to TRBJ1-3; D gene uncertain. The CDR3 spans 18 residues. Germline assignment: CDR1 SGHRS and CDR2 YFSETQ. Trimming stripped 0 bases from V and 2 bases from J, with 18 bases between. The CDR3 nucleotides are TGCGCCAGCAGCTTGGGCCCTCATAACTCGGGTGCTGGAAACACCATATATTTT. Its protein is CASSLGPHNSGAGNTIYF.

J is TRBJ1-1 and V is TRBV11-3; D is possibly TRBD1 (5 bases). Trimming took 3 bases from V and 6 from J, leaving 14 bases between them. Germline V gives CDR1 SGHNT, CDR2 YENEEA. This CDR3 has 14 amino acids. The CDR3, as DNA: TGTGCCAGCAGCTTCAGGGAGAGGGGCGCTGAAGCTTTCTTT. Translation gives CASSFRERGAEAFF. Based on the CDR3 plus reference TRBV11-3 and TRBJ1-1, the full variable domain is EAGVVQSPRYKIIEKKQPVAFWCNPISGHNTLYWYLQNLGQGPELLIRYENEEAVDDSQLPKDRFSAERLKGVDSTLKIQPAELGDSAVYLCASSFRERGAEAFFGQGTRLTVV.

This clone was counted between two and nine times. The V call is TRBV11-2, the J call TRBJ1-4, with a tentative D call TRBD1 (5 bases). Germline lookup yields CDR1 SGHAT and CDR2 FQNNGV. This CDR3 is 16 amino acids long. V was pared by 5 bases and J by 2 bases, with 15 bases between. The CDR3 DNA follows: TGTGCCAGCAGCCCCCGTGCCAGGGCCACTAATGAAAAACTGTTTTTT. It translates to CASSPRARATNEKLFF. Using reference TRBV11-2 and TRBJ1-4 for the parts outside the CDR3, the full variable domain is EAGVAQSPRYKIIEKRQSVAFWCNPISGHATLYWYQQILGQGPKLLIQFQNNGVVDDSQLPKDRFSAERLKGVDSTLKIQPAKLEDSAVYLCASSPRARATNEKLFFGSGTQLSVL.

The chain uses TRBV4-3 and TRBJ2-3, with D tentatively TRBD2 (6 bases). CDR3 length equals 15 residues. Germline loops: CDR1 LGHNA, CDR2 YSLEER. V lost 0 bases, J lost 2 bases, and 9 bases lay in between. The CDR3 sequence is CASSQDAGYTDTQYF. The CDR3 DNA reads TGCGCCAGCAGCCAAGATGCGGGATACACAGATACGCAGTATTTT.

This clone has just one count. This chain joins TRBV10-1 and TRBJ2-1; the D gene is possibly TRBD2 (5 bases). The CDR3 has 12 amino acids. CDR1 and CDR2 (germline): WNHNN, SYGVQD (reference sequence). Trimming took off 3 bases at V and 8 bases at J, with 8 bases between the two ends. CDR3 coding DNA: TGCGCCAGCAGTGAACTAGATGATGAGCAGTTCTTC. As protein: CASSELDDEQFF.

The gene calls are TRBV15 and TRBJ2-7, with TRBD1 matching over 7 bases. The CDR3 spans 15 residues. Trimming removed 3 bases from V and 0 bases from J; junction bases left unmatched: 5. CDR1 and CDR2 from the germline V gene are LNHNV and YYDKDF (reference sequence). The CDR3 loop is CATSRDRTFSYEQYF. CDR3 DNA: TGTGCCACCAGCAGGGACAGGACCTTCTCCTACGAGCAGTACTTC.

The chain links TRBV10-2 to TRBJ1-5, with TRBD1 matching over 7 bases. There are 17 residues in the CDR3. Germline loops: CDR1 WSHSY, CDR2 SAAADI. The V segment lost 3 bases and the J segment 4 bases; nucleotides outside the gene matches: 12. This CDR3 is CASSDGHRGEWNQPQHF. The CDR3 DNA follows: TGCGCCAGCAGTGACGGGCACAGGGGAGAATGGAATCAGCCCCAGCATTTT.

This clone was observed once. The rearrangement joins TRBV28 to TRBJ2-1; tentatively, D is TRBD2 (7 bases). The CDR3 spans 17 residues. Germline V gives CDR1 MDHEN, CDR2 SYDVKM. V shed 1 base and J shed 0 bases, with 13 bases lying between them. The CDR3 spells CASSLLQGGPSYNEQFF. DNA for the CDR3: TGTGCCAGCAGTTTATTACAGGGAGGGCCCTCCTACAATGAGCAGTTCTTC.